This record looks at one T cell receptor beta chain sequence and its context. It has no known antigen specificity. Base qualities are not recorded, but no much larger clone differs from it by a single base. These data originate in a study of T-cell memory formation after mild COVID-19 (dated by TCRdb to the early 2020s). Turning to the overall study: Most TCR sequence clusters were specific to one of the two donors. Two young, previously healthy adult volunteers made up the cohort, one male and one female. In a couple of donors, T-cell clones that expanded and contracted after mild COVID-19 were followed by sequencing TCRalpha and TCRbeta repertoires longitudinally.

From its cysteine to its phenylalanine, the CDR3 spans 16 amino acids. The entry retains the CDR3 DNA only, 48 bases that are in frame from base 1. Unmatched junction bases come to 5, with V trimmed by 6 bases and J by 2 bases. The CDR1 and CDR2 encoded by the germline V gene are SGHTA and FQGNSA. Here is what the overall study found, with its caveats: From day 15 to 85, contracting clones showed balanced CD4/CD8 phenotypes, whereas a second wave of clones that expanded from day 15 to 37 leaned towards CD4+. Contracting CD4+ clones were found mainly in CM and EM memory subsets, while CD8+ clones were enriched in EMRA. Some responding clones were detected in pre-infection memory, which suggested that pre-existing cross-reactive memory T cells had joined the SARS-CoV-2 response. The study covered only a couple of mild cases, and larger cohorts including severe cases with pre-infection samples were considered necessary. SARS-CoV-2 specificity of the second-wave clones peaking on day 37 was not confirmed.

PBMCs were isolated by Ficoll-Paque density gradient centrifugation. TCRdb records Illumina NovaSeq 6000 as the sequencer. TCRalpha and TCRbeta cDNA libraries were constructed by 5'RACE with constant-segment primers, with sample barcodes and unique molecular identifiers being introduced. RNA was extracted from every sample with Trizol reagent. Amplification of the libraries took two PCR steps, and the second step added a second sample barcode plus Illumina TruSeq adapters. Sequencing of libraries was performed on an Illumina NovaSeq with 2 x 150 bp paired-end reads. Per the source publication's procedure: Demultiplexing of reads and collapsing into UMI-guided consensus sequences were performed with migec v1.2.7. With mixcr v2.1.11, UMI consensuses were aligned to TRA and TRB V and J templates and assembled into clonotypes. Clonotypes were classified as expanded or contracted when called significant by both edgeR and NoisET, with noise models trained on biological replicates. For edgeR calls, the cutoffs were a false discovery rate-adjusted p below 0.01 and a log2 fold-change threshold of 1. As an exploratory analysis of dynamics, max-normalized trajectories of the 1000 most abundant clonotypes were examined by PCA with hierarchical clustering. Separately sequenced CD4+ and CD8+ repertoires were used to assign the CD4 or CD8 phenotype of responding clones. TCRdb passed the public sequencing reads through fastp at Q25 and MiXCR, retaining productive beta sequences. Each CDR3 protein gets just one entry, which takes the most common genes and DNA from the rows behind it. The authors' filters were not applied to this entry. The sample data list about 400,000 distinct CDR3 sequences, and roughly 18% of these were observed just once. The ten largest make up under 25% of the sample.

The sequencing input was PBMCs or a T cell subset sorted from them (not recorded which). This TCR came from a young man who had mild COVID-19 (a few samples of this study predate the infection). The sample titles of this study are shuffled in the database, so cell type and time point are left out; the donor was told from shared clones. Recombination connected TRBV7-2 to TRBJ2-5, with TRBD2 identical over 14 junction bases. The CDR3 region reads CASSKGLAGVQETQYF. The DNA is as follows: TGTGCCAGCAGTAAGGGACTAGCGGGGGTGCAAGAGACCCAGTACTTC.